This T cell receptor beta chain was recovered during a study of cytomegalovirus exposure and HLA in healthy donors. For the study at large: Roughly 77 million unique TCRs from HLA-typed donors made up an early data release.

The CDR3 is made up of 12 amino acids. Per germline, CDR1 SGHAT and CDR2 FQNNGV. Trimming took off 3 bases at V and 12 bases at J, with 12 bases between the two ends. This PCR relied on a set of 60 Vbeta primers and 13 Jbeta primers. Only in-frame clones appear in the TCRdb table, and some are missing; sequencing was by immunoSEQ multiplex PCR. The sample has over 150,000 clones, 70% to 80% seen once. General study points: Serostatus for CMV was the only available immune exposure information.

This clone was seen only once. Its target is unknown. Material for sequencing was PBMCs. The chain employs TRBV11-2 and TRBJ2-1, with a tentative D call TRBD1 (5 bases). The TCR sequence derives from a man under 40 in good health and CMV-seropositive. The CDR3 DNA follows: TGTGCCAGCAGCTTCAGCCAGGGTGGGCAGTTCTTC. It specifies CASSFSQGGQFF.